This TCR beta chain came from a study of blood T cell repertoires in COVID-19. Germline-derived CDR1 and CDR2 are MNHNY and SVGAGI (reference sequence). V was pared by 2 bases and J by 2 bases, with 10 bases between. This CDR3 spans 15 amino acids. Clones were sequenced by immunoSEQ multiplex PCR, and TCRdb holds only the in-frame ones, with some missing. In the table there are about 140,000 clones, around 88% of which are singletons. The V and J genes are TRBV6-6 and TRBJ1-5, with a possible D match to TRBD1 (5 bases). Sequenced material: peripheral blood. The source of this sequence is a man aged 60 to 75 with active or convalescent COVID-19. The CDR3 protein is CASSYHGQGNQPQHF. The CDR3 coding sequence is TGTGCCAGCAGTTACCACGGACAAGGCAATCAGCCCCAGCATTTT.